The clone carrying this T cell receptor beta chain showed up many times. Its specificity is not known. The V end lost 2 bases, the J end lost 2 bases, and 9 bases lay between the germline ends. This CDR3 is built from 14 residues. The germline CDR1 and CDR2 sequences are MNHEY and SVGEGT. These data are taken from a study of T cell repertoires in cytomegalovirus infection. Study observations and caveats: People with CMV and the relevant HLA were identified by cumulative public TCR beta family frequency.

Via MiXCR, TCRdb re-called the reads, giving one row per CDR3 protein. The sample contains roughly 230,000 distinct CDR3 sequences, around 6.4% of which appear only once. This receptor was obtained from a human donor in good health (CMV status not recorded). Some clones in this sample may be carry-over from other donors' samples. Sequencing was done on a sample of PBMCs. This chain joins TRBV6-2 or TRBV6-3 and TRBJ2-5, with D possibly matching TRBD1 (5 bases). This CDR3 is CASSYGAKQETQYF. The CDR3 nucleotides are TGTGCCAGCAGTTACGGGGCCAAGCAAGAGACCCAGTACTTC.